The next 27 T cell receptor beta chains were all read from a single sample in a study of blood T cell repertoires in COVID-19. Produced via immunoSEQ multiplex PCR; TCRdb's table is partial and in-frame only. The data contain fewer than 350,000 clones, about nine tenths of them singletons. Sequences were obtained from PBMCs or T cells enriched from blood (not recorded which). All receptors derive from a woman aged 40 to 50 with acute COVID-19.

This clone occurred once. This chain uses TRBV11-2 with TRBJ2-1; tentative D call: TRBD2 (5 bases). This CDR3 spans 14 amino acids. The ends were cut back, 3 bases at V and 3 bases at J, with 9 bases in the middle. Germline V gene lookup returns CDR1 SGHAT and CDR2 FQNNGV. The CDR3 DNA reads TGTGCCAGCAGCTTCGCCGGGAACTACAATGAGCAGTTCTTC. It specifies CASSFAGNYNEQFF.

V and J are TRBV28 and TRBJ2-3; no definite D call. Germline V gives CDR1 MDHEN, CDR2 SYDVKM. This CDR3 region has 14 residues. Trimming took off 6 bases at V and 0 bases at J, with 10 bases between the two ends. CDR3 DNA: TGTGCCAGCAGACCCGGTGGTAGCACAGATACGCAGTATTTT. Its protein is CASRPGGSTDTQYF.

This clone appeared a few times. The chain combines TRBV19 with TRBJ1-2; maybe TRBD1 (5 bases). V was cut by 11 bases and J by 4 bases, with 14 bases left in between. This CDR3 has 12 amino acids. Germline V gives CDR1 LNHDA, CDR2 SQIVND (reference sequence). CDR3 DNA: TGTGCCTCCCACGCGGGGGGCTATGGCTACACCTTC. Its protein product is CASHAGGYGYTF.

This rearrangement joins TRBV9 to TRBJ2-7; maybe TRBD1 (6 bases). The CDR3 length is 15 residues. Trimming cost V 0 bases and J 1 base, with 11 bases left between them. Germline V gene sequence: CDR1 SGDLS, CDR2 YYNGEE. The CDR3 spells CASSVDPGHSYEQYF. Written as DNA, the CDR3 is TGTGCCAGCAGCGTAGACCCGGGACATTCCTACGAGCAGTACTTC.

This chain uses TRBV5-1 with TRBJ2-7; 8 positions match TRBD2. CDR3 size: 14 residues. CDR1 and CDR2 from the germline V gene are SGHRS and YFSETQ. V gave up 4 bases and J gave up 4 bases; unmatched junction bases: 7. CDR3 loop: CASSPGLGQYEQYF. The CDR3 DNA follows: TGCGCCAGCAGCCCGGGACTAGGACAGTACGAGCAGTACTTC.

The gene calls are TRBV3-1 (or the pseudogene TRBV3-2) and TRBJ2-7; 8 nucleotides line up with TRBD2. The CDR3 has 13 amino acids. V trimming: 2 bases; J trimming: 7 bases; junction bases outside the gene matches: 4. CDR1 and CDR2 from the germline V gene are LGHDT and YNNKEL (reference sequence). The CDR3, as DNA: TGTGCCAGCAGCCAATTGACGGGAGGGGAGCAGTACTTC. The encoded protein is CASSQLTGGEQYF.

The CDR3 spells CASSPAGRNSPLHF. The CDR3, as DNA: TGTGCCAGCAGCCCAGCAGGGAGGAATTCACCCCTCCACTTT. The chain is built from TRBV11-2 and TRBJ1-6; weak D call: TRBD1 (5 bases). The CDR3 has 14 residues. Germline V gene sequence: CDR1 SGHAT, CDR2 FQNNGV. The V end was cut by 5 bases, the J end by 7 bases, with 12 bases between.

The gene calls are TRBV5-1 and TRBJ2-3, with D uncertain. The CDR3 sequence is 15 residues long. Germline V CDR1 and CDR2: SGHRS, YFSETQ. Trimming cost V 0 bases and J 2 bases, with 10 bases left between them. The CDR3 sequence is CASSLAFGFTDTQYF. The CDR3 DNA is TGCGCCAGCAGCTTGGCCTTTGGCTTCACAGATACGCAGTATTTT.

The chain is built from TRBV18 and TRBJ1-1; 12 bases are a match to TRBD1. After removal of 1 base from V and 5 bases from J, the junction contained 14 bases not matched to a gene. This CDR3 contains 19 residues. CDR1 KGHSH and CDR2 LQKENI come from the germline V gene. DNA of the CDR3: TGTGCCAGCTCACCACTCCCCGGCCGGGACAGGGGGCGCGGGACTGAAGCTTTCTTT. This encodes CASSPLPGRDRGRGTEAFF.

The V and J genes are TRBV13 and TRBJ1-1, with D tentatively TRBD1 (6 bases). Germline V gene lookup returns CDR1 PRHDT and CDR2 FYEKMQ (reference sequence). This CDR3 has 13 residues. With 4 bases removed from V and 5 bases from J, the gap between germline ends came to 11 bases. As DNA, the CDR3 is TGTGCCAGCAGCTCATACAGGGCGACTGAAGCTTTCTTT. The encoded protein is CASSSYRATEAFF.

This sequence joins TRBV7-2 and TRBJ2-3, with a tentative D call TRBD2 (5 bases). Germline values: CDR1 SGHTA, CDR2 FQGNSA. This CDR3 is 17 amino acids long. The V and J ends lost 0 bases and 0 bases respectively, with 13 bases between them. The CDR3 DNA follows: TGTGCCAGCAGCTTAGCTGGGCGGGTCAGAAGCACAGATACGCAGTATTTT. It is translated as CASSLAGRVRSTDTQYF.

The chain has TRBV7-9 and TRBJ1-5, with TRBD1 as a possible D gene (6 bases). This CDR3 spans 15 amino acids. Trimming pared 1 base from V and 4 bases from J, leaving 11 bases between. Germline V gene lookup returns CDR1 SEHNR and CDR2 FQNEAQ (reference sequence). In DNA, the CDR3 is TGTGCCAGCAGCTTAGGTAGGGGGTTGAATCAGCCCCAGCATTTT. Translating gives CASSLGRGLNQPQHF.

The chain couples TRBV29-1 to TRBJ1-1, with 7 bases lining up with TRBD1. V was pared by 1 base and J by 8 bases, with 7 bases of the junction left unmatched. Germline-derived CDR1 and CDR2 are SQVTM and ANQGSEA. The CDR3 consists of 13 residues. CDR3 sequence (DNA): TGCAGCGTTGAAGGGGTGCGGGACAGCGAAGCTTTCTTT. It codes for CSVEGVRDSEAFF.

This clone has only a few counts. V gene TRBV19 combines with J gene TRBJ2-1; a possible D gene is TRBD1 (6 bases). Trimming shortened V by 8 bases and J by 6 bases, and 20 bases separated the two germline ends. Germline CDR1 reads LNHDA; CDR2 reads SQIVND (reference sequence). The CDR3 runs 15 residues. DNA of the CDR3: TGTGCCAGTGGGCGACTGTTTTCCAGGGGCAATGAGCAGTTCTTC. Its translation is CASGRLFSRGNEQFF.

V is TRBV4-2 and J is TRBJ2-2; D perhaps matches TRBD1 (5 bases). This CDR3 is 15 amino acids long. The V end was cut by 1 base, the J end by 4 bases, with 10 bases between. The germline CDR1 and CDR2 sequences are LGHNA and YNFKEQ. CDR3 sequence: CASSQGRVGTGELFF. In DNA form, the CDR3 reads TGTGCCAGCAGCCAAGGCAGGGTGGGCACCGGGGAGCTGTTTTTT.

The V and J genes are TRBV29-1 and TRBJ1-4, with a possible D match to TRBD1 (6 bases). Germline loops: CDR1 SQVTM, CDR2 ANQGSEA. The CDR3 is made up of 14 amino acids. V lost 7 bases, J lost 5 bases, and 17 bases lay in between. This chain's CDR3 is CSAGTSAGNEKLFF. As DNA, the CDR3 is TGCAGCGCCGGGACATCCGCTGGCAATGAAAAACTGTTTTTT. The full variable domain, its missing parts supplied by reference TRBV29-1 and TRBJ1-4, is SAVISQKPSRDICQRGTSLTIQCQVDSQVTMMFWYRQQPGQSLTLIATANQGSEATYESGFVIDKFPISRPNLTFSTLTVSNMSPEDSSIYLCSAGTSAGNEKLFFGSGTQLSVL.

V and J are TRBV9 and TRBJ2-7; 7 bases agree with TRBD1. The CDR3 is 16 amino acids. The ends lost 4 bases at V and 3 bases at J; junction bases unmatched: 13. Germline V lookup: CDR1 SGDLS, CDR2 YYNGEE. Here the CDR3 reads CASSPRPGTAFYEQYF. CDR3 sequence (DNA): TGTGCCAGCAGCCCTCGTCCCGGGACAGCCTTCTACGAGCAGTACTTC.

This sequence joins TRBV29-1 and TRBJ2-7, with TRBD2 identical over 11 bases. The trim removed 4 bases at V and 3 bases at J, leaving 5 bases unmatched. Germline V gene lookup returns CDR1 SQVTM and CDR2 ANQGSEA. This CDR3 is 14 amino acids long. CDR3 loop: CSVAAGTSGYEQYF. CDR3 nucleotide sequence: TGCAGCGTTGCTGCCGGGACTAGCGGCTACGAGCAGTACTTC.

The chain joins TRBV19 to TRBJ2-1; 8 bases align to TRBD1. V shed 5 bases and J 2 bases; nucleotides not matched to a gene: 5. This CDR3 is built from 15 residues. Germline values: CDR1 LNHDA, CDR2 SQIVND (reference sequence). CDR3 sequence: CASSSDRGTYNEQFF. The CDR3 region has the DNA TGTGCCAGTAGTTCTGACAGGGGTACCTACAATGAGCAGTTCTTC.

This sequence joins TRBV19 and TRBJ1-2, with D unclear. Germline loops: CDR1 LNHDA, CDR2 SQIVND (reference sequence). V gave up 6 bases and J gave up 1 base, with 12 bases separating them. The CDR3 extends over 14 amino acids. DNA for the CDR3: TGTGCCAGTAGGTTTCTCGACATTAACTATGGCTACACCTTC. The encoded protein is CASRFLDINYGYTF.

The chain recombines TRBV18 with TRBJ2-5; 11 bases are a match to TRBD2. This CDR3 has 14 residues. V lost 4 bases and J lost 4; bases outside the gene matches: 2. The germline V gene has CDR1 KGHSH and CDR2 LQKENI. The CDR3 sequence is CASSLGLAGETQYF. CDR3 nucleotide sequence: TGTGCCAGCTCACTCGGACTAGCGGGAGAGACCCAGTACTTC.

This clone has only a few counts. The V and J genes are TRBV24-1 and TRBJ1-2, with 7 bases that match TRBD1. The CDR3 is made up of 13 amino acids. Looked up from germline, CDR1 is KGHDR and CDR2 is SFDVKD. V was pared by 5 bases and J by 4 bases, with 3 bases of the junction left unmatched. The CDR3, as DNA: TGTGCCACCAGTGGCGGGACAGCCTATGGCTACACCTTC. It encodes CATSGGTAYGYTF.

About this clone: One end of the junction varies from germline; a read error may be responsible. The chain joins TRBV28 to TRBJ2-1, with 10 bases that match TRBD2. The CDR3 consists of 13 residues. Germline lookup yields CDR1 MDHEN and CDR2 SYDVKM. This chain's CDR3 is CASSSDQREGFLF. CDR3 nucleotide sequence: TGTGCCAGCAGTTCCGACCAGCGGGAGGGCTTCCTCTTC.

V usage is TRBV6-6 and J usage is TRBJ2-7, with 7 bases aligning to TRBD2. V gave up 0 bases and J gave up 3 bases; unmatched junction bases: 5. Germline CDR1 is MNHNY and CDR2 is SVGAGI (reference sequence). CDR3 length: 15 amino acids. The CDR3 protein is CASSYSIAGVYEQYF. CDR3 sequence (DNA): TGTGCCAGCAGTTACTCGATTGCGGGGGTCTACGAGCAGTACTTC.

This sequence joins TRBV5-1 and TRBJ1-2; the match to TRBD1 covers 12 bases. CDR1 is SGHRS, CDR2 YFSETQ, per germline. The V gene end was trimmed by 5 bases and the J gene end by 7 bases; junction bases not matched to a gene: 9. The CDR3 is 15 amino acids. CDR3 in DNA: TGCGCCAGCAGTCCCGGGACAGGGGGCGGCAGTGGCTACACCTTC. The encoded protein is CASSPGTGGGSGYTF.

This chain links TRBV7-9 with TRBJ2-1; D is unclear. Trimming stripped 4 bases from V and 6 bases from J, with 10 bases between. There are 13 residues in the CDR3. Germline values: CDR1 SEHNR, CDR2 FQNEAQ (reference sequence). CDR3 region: CASSSTSRNEQFF. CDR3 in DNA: TGTGCCAGCAGCTCCACAAGTCGCAATGAGCAGTTCTTC.

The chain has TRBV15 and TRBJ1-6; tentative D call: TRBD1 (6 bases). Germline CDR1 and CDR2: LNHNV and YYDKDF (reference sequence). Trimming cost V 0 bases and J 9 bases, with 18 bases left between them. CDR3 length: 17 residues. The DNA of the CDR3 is TGTGCCACCAGCAGAGACGGTACAGGGACGCGGGTTTCACCCCTCCACTTT. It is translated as CATSRDGTGTRVSPLHF.